The 32 T cell receptor beta chains listed next were all sequenced from one sample in a study of T cells in Graves' hyperthyroidism and ophthalmopathy. From RNA transcripts, TCR beta CDR3 regions were amplified. When the TCR CDR3 underwent first-round RT-PCR, the HTBI primer set was used. TCRdb re-derived calls from the multiplex PCR reads in MiXCR, one entry per CDR3 protein. The table lists some 460,000 distinct CDR3 sequences, 15% to 19% of them singletons. Sequencing was carried out using blood. The receptors were sampled from a woman aged 18-29 years with Graves' hyperthyroidism.

J is TRBJ2-7 and V is TRBV4-1, with D unclear. Germline V gene sequence: CDR1 MGHRA, CDR2 YSYEKL. CDR3 length: 15 amino acids. V lost 0 bases and J 6 bases, leaving 15 bases between the germline ends. As DNA, the CDR3 is TGCGCCAGCAGCCAAGAGGCTAGTTCGGCGCCCGAGCAGTACTTC. Protein product: CASSQEASSAPEQYF.

This clonotype was observed at least ten times. The chain links TRBV7-2 to TRBJ2-5; 9 bases are a match to TRBD2. V was clipped by 10 bases and J by 1 base; unmatched bases: 4. This CDR3 region has 13 residues. The germline V gene has CDR1 SGHTA and CDR2 FQGNSA. Here the CDR3 DNA reads TGTGCCACGGCGGGGGGGCCCCAAGAGACCCAGTACTTC. This codes for CATAGGPQETQYF.

Ten or more counts support this clonotype. This rearrangement joins TRBV6-1 to TRBJ2-1; 7 nucleotides match TRBD2. The CDR3 is made up of 15 amino acids. With 5 bases clipped from V and 7 bases from J, the junction kept 11 bases outside the gene matches. CDR1 MNHNS and CDR2 SASEGT come from the germline V gene. The CDR3 DNA follows: TGTGCCAGCAGTCCCCAAGGGAGGGTTGGGAATGAGCAGTTCTTC. Translating gives CASSPQGRVGNEQFF.

This clonotype was recorded many times. The chain combines TRBV11-2 with TRBJ2-3, with a tentative D call TRBD1 (6 bases). Trimming shortened V by 1 base and J by 3 bases, and 11 bases separated the two germline ends. The germline CDR1 and CDR2 sequences are SGHAT and FQNNGV. There are 15 residues in the CDR3. The CDR3 nucleotides read TGTGCCAGCAGCTTAGCAGGGGTCAGGACAGATACGCAGTATTTT. Translated: CASSLAGVRTDTQYF.

This clonotype was counted at least ten times. The V and J genes are TRBV29-1 and TRBJ2-1; 7 bases are shared with TRBD1. Germline lookup yields CDR1 SQVTM and CDR2 ANQGSEA. This CDR3 contains 14 residues. V shed 6 bases and J 3 bases; nucleotides not matched to a gene: 8. CDR3 bases: TGCAGCGTCCGACAGGGTTCCGACTACAATGAGCAGTTCTTC. Translating gives CSVRQGSDYNEQFF.

This clonotype has only a few counts. The V and J genes are TRBV20-1 and TRBJ1-6; D uncertain. Per the germline V gene, CDR1 is DFQATT and CDR2 is SNEGSKA (reference sequence). V shed 3 bases and J shed 7 bases, with 16 bases lying between them. The CDR3 sequence is 15 residues long. In nucleotides, the CDR3 is TGCAGTGCTAGGACCCCGGGAAACCCGAATTCACCCCTCCACTTT. Residues: CSARTPGNPNSPLHF.

The DNA of the CDR3 is TGTGCCAGCAGTGATTGGGGGACACAAGTCTACAATGAGCAGTTCTTC. Translated: CASSDWGTQVYNEQFF. The rearrangement uses TRBV2 and TRBJ2-1; maybe TRBD1 (6 bases). Germline-derived CDR1 and CDR2 are SNHLY and FYNNEI. The length of the CDR3 is 16 residues. The V and J ends lost 3 bases and 3 bases respectively, with 15 bases between them.

This clonotype was seen repeatedly, ten times or more. This chain uses TRBV2 with TRBJ2-7; D uncertain. The CDR3 is 11 amino acids. V lost 6 bases, J lost 2 bases, and 5 bases lay in between. Germline V lookup: CDR1 SNHLY, CDR2 FYNNEI. This chain's CDR3 is CASRTTYEQYF. Written as DNA, the CDR3 is TGTGCCAGCAGGACGACCTACGAGCAGTACTTC.

This clonotype was observed at least ten times. CDR3 sequence reads: CASSLYGQGAFTDTQYF. In DNA, the CDR3 is TGTGCCAGCAGTTTATATGGACAGGGGGCTTTCACAGATACGCAGTATTTT. V is TRBV27 and J is TRBJ2-3; 11 positions agree with TRBD1. The CDR3 totals 17 residues. J gave up 2 bases and V 1 base, and 5 bases lay outside the gene matches. Germline values: CDR1 MNHEY, CDR2 SMNVEV (reference sequence).

A few counts support this clonotype. The CDR3 spells CASIPQGAGYGYTF. The CDR3 nucleotides are TGTGCCAGCATCCCCCAGGGGGCAGGCTATGGCTACACCTTC. This sequence joins TRBV7-2 and TRBJ1-2; TRBD1 matches 8 bases. Germline V lookup: CDR1 SGHTA, CDR2 FQGNSA. Losses at the gene ends were 7 bases for V and 4 bases for J; bases not matched to a gene: 8. The CDR3 consists of 14 residues.

This clonotype occurred many times. V is TRBV7-9 and J is TRBJ2-7, with 9 bases aligning to TRBD1. CDR1 is SEHNR, CDR2 FQNEAQ, per germline (reference sequence). The V gene end was trimmed by 5 bases and the J gene end by 4 bases; junction bases not matched to a gene: 15. This CDR3 contains 17 residues. This chain's CDR3 is CASSPRASDRGRYEQYF. The DNA for the CDR3 is TGTGCCAGCAGCCCCAGGGCCTCGGACAGGGGACGGTACGAGCAGTACTTC.

This clonotype was observed many times. This rearrangement joins TRBV7-3 to TRBJ2-7; D is unclear. The CDR3 consists of 15 residues. Germline-derived CDR1 and CDR2 are SGHTA and FQGTGA. Trimming pared 3 bases from V and 3 bases from J, leaving 15 bases between. The CDR3 loop is CASSFFPGSFYEQYF. CDR3 sequence (DNA): TGTGCCAGCAGCTTCTTCCCGGGCAGCTTCTACGAGCAGTACTTC.

The sample holds a few counts of this clonotype. The V gene is TRBV5-5, the J gene TRBJ2-7; TRBD2 aligns across 9 bases. V trimming: 0 bases; J trimming: 6 bases; junction bases outside the gene matches: 4. The germline V gene has CDR1 SGHKS and CDR2 YYEKEE (reference sequence). The length of the CDR3 is 14 residues. CDR3 sequence: CASSLGAGGFEQYF. The CDR3 DNA reads TGTGCCAGCAGCTTGGGTGCGGGAGGGTTCGAGCAGTACTTC. The full variable domain, in which reference TRBV5-5 and TRBJ2-7 provide the parts outside the CDR3, is DAGVTQSPTHLIKTRGQQVTLRCSPISGHKSVSWYQQVLGQGPQFIFQYYEKEERGRGNFPDRFSARQFPNYSSELNVNALLLGDSALYLCASSLGAGGFEQYFGPGTRLTVT.

This clonotype showed up many times. This sequence joins TRBV7-8 and TRBJ2-7; D may correspond to TRBD1 or TRBD2 (5 bases each). V was shortened by 4 bases and J by 6 bases, with 16 bases between the two germline ends. The germline V gene has CDR1 SGHVS and CDR2 FQNEAQ. CDR3 length: 14 amino acids. CDR3 in amino acids: CASSSSGTGSEQYF. CDR3 DNA sequence: TGTGCCAGCAGCTCATCCGGGACCGGCAGCGAGCAGTACTTC.

The CDR3 spells CASTSRGGYTF. CDR3 bases: TGTGCCAGCACCTCTCGGGGTGGCTACACCTTC. This chain links TRBV5-5 with TRBJ1-2; no clear D. Germline CDR1 is SGHKS and CDR2 is YYEKEE (reference sequence). V was trimmed by 6 bases and J by 7 bases, leaving 10 bases between them. This CDR3 has 11 residues.

This clonotype has a handful of counts. Germline and junction disagree at one end, which may indicate a read error. CDR3 in DNA: TGTGTCAGCTCGGGGGGTCGAACAGAGTATGGCTACACCTTC. Translating it yields CVSSGGRTEYGYTF. V usage is TRBV18 and J usage is TRBJ1-2; D perhaps matches TRBD1 (5 bases). This CDR3 has 14 residues. CDR1 KGHSH and CDR2 LQKENI come from the germline V gene.

This clonotype came up many times. The CDR3: CSAPRAPGGSYEQYF. In DNA, the CDR3 is TGCAGTGCTCCCCGTGCCCCGGGCGGGTCCTACGAGCAGTACTTC. The J gene is TRBJ2-7, the V gene TRBV20-1; possibly TRBD2 for D (5 bases). The ends were cut back, 5 bases at V and 1 base at J, with 18 bases in the middle. The CDR3 is 15 amino acids. Germline V lookup: CDR1 DFQATT, CDR2 SNEGSKA (reference sequence).

In this sample, this clonotype turned up many times. This chain links TRBV20-1 with TRBJ2-3; 10 nucleotides match TRBD2. V lost 5 bases to trimming and J lost 1 base; unmatched junction nucleotides: 3. The CDR3 has 14 amino acids. Germline lookup yields CDR1 DFQATT and CDR2 SNEGSKA (reference sequence). In nucleotides, the CDR3 is TGCAGTGCTTTAGCGGGAGGAGGCACAGATACGCAGTATTTT. This encodes CSALAGGGTDTQYF.

About this clonotype: A read error may be the cause here, since a much bigger clone is one base away. The chain combines TRBV7-9 with TRBJ2-1; TRBD2 might be the D (6 bases). V gave up 5 bases and J gave up 7 bases, with 18 bases separating them. Germline assignment: CDR1 SEHNR and CDR2 FQNEAQ (reference sequence). This CDR3 has 15 residues. This chain's CDR3 is CASSPTSRSRNEQFF. Written as DNA, the CDR3 is TGTGCCAGCAGCCCCACTAGCCGGAGTAGGAATGAGCAGTTCTTC. Based on the CDR3 plus reference TRBV7-9 and TRBJ2-1, the full variable domain is DTGVSQNPRHKITKRGQNVTFRCDPISEHNRLYWYRQTLGQGPEFLTYFQNEAQLEKSRLLSDRFSAERPKGSFSTLEIQRTEQGDSAMYLCASSPTSRSRNEQFFGPGTRLTVL.

The chain employs TRBV18 and TRBJ1-5; 9 positions match TRBD1. V lost 5 bases, J lost 7 bases, and 12 bases stayed unmatched. The CDR3 is 16 residues long. Per the germline V gene, CDR1 is KGHSH and CDR2 is LQKENI. The CDR3 is CASSTYDRGDEQPQHF. The CDR3 nucleotides read TGTGCCAGCTCAACATACGACAGGGGGGACGAACAGCCCCAGCATTTT.

This clonotype was picked up many times. The chain combines TRBV2 with TRBJ1-2; D unclear. CDR3 length: 17 amino acids. Deletions cut 0 bases from V and 8 bases from J, with 22 bases between. Germline V gives CDR1 SNHLY, CDR2 FYNNEI. CDR3 DNA sequence: TGTGCCAGCAGTGAAGCCGGTGAGGTCCAAACCCATGTAGGCTACACCTTC. It specifies CASSEAGEVQTHVGYTF.

This clonotype was recorded at least ten times. This chain links TRBV7-3 with TRBJ2-5; D ambiguous. This CDR3 spans 13 amino acids. Germline-derived CDR1 and CDR2 are SGHTA and FQGTGA. V lost 3 bases and J 5 bases, leaving 10 bases between the germline ends. In DNA form, the CDR3 reads TGTGCCAGCAGCTTGGAGCACGGGGAGACCCAGTACTTC. Translating it yields CASSLEHGETQYF. The complete variable domain, with remaining parts taken from reference TRBV7-3 and TRBJ2-5, reads GAGVSQTPSNKVTEKGKYVELRCDPISGHTALYWYRQSLGQGPEFLIYFQGTGAADDSGLPNDRFFAVRPEGSVSTLKIQRTERGDSAVYLCASSLEHGETQYFGPGTRLLVL.

This clonotype has at least ten counts. CDR3 residues: CASSRPGTVGYTF. The CDR3 region has the DNA TGTGCCAGCAGCCGTCCCGGGACAGTGGGCTACACCTTC. J is TRBJ1-2 and V is TRBV12-3 or TRBV12-4; 7 bases fit TRBD1. J gave up 8 bases and V 6 bases, and 9 bases lay outside the gene matches. This CDR3 has 13 amino acids.

This clonotype was seen repeatedly, ten times or more. The chain links TRBV3-1 to TRBJ2-3; D is undetermined. The germline V gene has CDR1 LGHDT and CDR2 YNNKEL (reference sequence). Trimming shortened V by 0 bases and J by 5 bases, and 9 bases separated the two germline ends. The CDR3 has 14 amino acids. DNA for the CDR3: TGTGCCAGCAGCCAAGATAGATTTGAAGATACGCAGTATTTT. Protein product: CASSQDRFEDTQYF.

The sample holds many counts of this clonotype. This rearrangement joins TRBV3-1 to TRBJ1-6, with 7 bases matching TRBD1. The CDR3 sequence is 16 residues long. After removal of 7 bases from V and 8 bases from J, the junction contained 14 bases not matched to a gene. Germline-derived CDR1 and CDR2 are LGHDT and YNNKEL (reference sequence). For the CDR3, the DNA is TGTGCCAGCAAGTTCGGGACAGCAAAAATTCATTCACCCCTCCACTTT. Its protein is CASKFGTAKIHSPLHF.

This clonotype was recorded many times. This chain joins TRBV20-1 and TRBJ2-5; D is unclear. The CDR3 runs 13 residues. The V gene's germline CDR1 is DFQATT and CDR2 SNEGSKA (reference sequence). This CDR3 is CSPRAARQETQYF. The CDR3 DNA reads TGCAGCCCTAGGGCAGCCCGGCAGGAGACCCAGTACTTC.

This clonotype was seen repeatedly, ten times or more. The genes are TRBV3-1 and TRBJ2-2, with 11 bases aligning to TRBD2. From germline, CDR1 is LGHDT and CDR2 YNNKEL (reference sequence). J was trimmed by 4 bases and V by 6 bases; bases with no gene match: 4. The CDR3 has 15 residues. CDR3 nucleotide sequence: TGTGCCAGCAGTCGGACTAGCGGGTTCACCGGGGAGCTGTTTTTT. Amino acid sequence: CASSRTSGFTGELFF.

This clonotype was observed many times. This chain uses TRBV5-5 with TRBJ1-1; D gene ambiguous. The CDR3 runs to 14 residues. Per germline, CDR1 SGHKS and CDR2 YYEKEE (reference sequence). V dropped 4 bases and J dropped 6 bases, with 16 bases sitting between them. DNA of the CDR3: TGTGCCAGCAGCCTAACAGCTTTACGGTCTGAAGCTTTCTTT. It yields the protein CASSLTALRSEAFF.

V and J are TRBV7-9 and TRBJ2-5, with 12 bases aligning to TRBD2. The CDR3 contains 16 residues. Germline CDR1 is SEHNR and CDR2 is FQNEAQ (reference sequence). Trimming took 1 base from V and 5 from J; bases not matched to a gene: 5. The CDR3 loop is CASSLGLAGVGETQYF. CDR3 bases: TGTGCCAGCAGCTTAGGACTAGCGGGAGTCGGGGAGACCCAGTACTTC. Full variable domain (remainder filled in from reference TRBV7-9 and TRBJ2-5): DTGVSQNPRHKITKRGQNVTFRCDPISEHNRLYWYRQTLGQGPEFLTYFQNEAQLEKSRLLSDRFSAERPKGSFSTLEIQRTEQGDSAMYLCASSLGLAGVGETQYFGPGTRLLVL.

In this sample, this clonotype turned up many times. The chain carries TRBV6-1 and TRBJ2-1; perhaps TRBD2 as D (6 bases). Between the trimmed V and J ends, which lost 2 bases and 4 bases, there was a span of 12 bases. CDR3 length: 15 residues. CDR1 is MNHNS and CDR2 is SASEGT in the germline V gene. The CDR3 sequence: CASSERASEYNEQFF. In DNA, the CDR3 is TGTGCCAGCAGTGAAAGGGCTAGCGAATACAATGAGCAGTTCTTC.

This clonotype was observed a few times. The rearrangement uses TRBV9 and TRBJ1-2, with 7 bases that match TRBD1. Germline V lookup: CDR1 SGDLS, CDR2 YYNGEE. The ends lost 3 bases at V and 4 bases at J; junction bases unmatched: 6. The CDR3 has 14 residues. The CDR3 bases are TGTGCCAGCAGCGAGGGACAGAAGGGCTATGGCTACACCTTC. It codes for CASSEGQKGYGYTF.

This clonotype occurred many times. The V gene is TRBV3-1, the J gene TRBJ2-5; D uncertain. This CDR3 is 11 amino acids long. With 4 bases removed from V and 9 bases from J, the gap between germline ends came to 9 bases. Germline V gene data show CDR1 as LGHDT and CDR2 as YNNKEL (reference sequence). CDR3 loop: CASSRTSPQYF. The CDR3 bases are TGTGCCAGCAGCCGAACCTCGCCCCAGTACTTC.